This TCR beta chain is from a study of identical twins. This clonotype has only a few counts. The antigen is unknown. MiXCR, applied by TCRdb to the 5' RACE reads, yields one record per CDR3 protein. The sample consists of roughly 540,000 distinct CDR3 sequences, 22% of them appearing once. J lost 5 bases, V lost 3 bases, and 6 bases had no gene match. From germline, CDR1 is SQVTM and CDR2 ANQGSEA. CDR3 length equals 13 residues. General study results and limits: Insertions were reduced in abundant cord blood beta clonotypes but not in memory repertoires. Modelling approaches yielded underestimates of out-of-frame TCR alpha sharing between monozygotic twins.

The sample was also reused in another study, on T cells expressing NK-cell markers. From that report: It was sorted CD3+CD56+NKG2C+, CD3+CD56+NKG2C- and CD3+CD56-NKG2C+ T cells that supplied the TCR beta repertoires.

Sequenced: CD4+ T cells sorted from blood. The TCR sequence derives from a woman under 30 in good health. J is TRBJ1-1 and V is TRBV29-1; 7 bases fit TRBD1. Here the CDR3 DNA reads TGCAGCGTTGATGGCCAGGGGGGGACTGAAGCTTTCTTT. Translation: CSVDGQGGTEAFF.